These 14 T cell receptor beta chains were all obtained from the same sample, sequenced in a study of cytomegalovirus exposure and HLA in healthy donors. Use of 60 Vbeta and 13 Jbeta primers characterized the PCR. Method: immunoSEQ multiplex PCR; TCRdb's copy keeps in-frame clones and lacks some. In the table there are 210,000 or so clones, around 87% of which are singletons. The specimen was PBMCs. The receptor source for this set is a man aged 25 to 45 in good health and CMV-seronegative.

V usage is TRBV7-8 and J usage is TRBJ1-2, with 10 bases identical to TRBD1. The germline CDR1 and CDR2 sequences are SGHVS and FQNEAQ. The CDR3 is 13 residues long. J lost 4 bases, V lost 6 bases, and 2 bases had no gene match. This CDR3 reads CASRRTGGYGYTF. Written as DNA, the CDR3 is TGTGCCAGCAGGCGGACAGGGGGCTATGGCTACACCTTC. The whole variable domain, remainder taken from reference TRBV7-8 and TRBJ1-2, is GAGVSQSPRYKVAKRGQDVALRCDPISGHVSLFWYQQALGQGPEFLTYFQNEAQLDKSGLPSDRFFAERPEGSVSTLKIQRTQQEDSAVYLCASRRTGGYGYTFGSGTRLTVV.

A note on this clone: This same CDR3 is encoded by further DNA sequences in the sample. The chain has TRBV4-2 and TRBJ2-3; 9 nucleotides align to TRBD1. Trimming took 3 bases from V and 3 from J; bases not matched to a gene: 7. Germline assignment: CDR1 LGHNA and CDR2 YNFKEQ. The CDR3 extends over 16 amino acids. Written as DNA, the CDR3 is TGTGCCAGCAGCCAGGATAGGGGGACAGGGACAGATACGCAGTATTTT. Translating it yields CASSQDRGTGTDTQYF.

CDR3 nucleotides: TGTGCCAGTAGTATTGCGGGGGGCCACGCAGATACGCAGTATTTT. This translates into CASSIAGGHADTQYF. The rearrangement links TRBV19 to TRBJ2-3; TRBD2 matches 8 bases. CDR3 length: 15 amino acids. The germline gives CDR1 LNHDA, CDR2 SQIVND (reference sequence). The trim removed 3 bases at V and 4 bases at J, leaving 6 bases unmatched.

V is TRBV30 and J is TRBJ1-5, with 9 bases fitting TRBD1. The CDR3 totals 15 residues. Germline CDR1 GTSNPN, CDR2 SVGIG (reference sequence). The junction had 10 bases not matched to a gene; V was cut back by 4 bases and J by 6 bases. The CDR3 loop reads CAWTALDRGIQPQHF. DNA of the CDR3: TGTGCCTGGACCGCACTAGACAGGGGGATTCAGCCCCAGCATTTT.

The chain couples TRBV25-1 to TRBJ1-2; D not resolved. This CDR3 is 13 amino acids long. The V and J ends lost 3 bases and 6 bases respectively, with 11 bases between them. Germline V CDR1 and CDR2: MGHDK, SYGVNS. The CDR3 is CASSDGRADGYTF. Written as DNA, the CDR3 is TGTGCCAGCAGTGATGGGAGGGCTGATGGCTACACCTTC.

The J gene is TRBJ2-2, the V gene TRBV27; no definite D call. Germline-derived CDR1 and CDR2 are MNHEY and SMNVEV (reference sequence). Trimming pared 1 base from V and 3 bases from J, leaving 6 bases between. The CDR3 covers 14 residues. CDR3 sequence (DNA): TGTGCCAGCAGTTTATTAAGAGACACCGGGGAGCTGTTTTTT. Amino acid sequence: CASSLLRDTGELFF.

This chain connects TRBV6-5 to TRBJ2-5; 7 bases are a match to TRBD1. The length of the CDR3 is 13 residues. CDR1 and CDR2 from the germline V gene are MNHEY and SVGAGI. V lost 5 bases and J lost 1; bases outside the gene matches: 1. The DNA for the CDR3 is TGTGCCAGCAGTGGGACAGCCCAAGAGACCCAGTACTTC. This gives the protein CASSGTAQETQYF.

As DNA, the CDR3 is TGTGCCAGCAGTTACTTGGCAGGGCCCGTTGAAAAACTGTTTTTT. Amino acid sequence: CASSYLAGPVEKLFF. The gene calls are TRBV6-5 and TRBJ1-4, with D possibly matching TRBD1 (5 bases). Trimming pared 1 base from V and 7 bases from J, leaving 13 bases between. Germline V gene data show CDR1 as MNHEY and CDR2 as SVGAGI. The CDR3 is 15 residues long.

The V and J genes are TRBV7-9 and TRBJ2-1; D is perhaps TRBD2 (6 bases). V was shortened by 3 bases and J by 5 bases, with 14 bases between the two germline ends. In germline, CDR1 is SEHNR, CDR2 FQNEAQ (reference sequence). This CDR3 spans 15 amino acids. In nucleotides, the CDR3 is TGTGCCAGCAGCTTGTCTGGCAGGGAGGACAATGAGCAGTTCTTC. This encodes CASSLSGREDNEQFF.

The chain combines TRBV5-6 with TRBJ1-5; D perhaps matches TRBD1 (6 bases). The ends were cut back, 1 base at V and 9 bases at J, with 20 bases in the middle. The CDR3 consists of 16 residues. Germline V lookup: CDR1 SGHDT, CDR2 YYEEEE. The CDR3 bases are TGTGCCAGCAGCTTGTTAGCGGGGGGCCCCGCTAGGCCCCAGCATTTT. Protein sequence: CASSLLAGGPARPQHF.

The chain uses TRBV18 and TRBJ2-3, with a weak D call TRBD2 (5 bases). The germline V gene encodes CDR1 KGHSH and CDR2 LQKENI. CDR3 length equals 14 residues. The V end was cut by 3 bases, the J end by 3 bases, with 10 bases between. The CDR3 coding sequence is TGTGCCAGCTCACCGGGGAGTCGGACAGATACGCAGTATTTT. This codes for CASSPGSRTDTQYF.

The V call is TRBV15, the J call TRBJ2-7; 11 nucleotides agree with TRBD2. V lost 0 bases, J lost 0 bases, and 10 bases stayed unmatched. Germline V gene lookup returns CDR1 LNHNV and CDR2 YYDKDF (reference sequence). This CDR3 region has 19 residues. DNA of the CDR3: TGTGCCACCAGCAGAGATGGAGGTAGCGGGAGGGCAAGCTCCTACGAGCAGTACTTC. Translating it yields CATSRDGGSGRASSYEQYF.

The genes are TRBV30 and TRBJ2-2; 12 bases are a match to TRBD2. This CDR3 has 19 residues. Germline V gene data show CDR1 as GTSNPN and CDR2 as SVGIG (reference sequence). V was clipped by 2 bases and J by 3 bases; unmatched bases: 13. CDR3 loop: CAWSPTQRLAGADTGELFF. Written as DNA, the CDR3 is TGTGCCTGGAGTCCCACACAACGACTAGCGGGAGCCGACACCGGGGAGCTGTTTTTT.

This chain joins TRBV28 and TRBJ2-7, with D tentatively TRBD2 (6 bases). V lost 8 bases, J lost 7 bases, and 24 bases lay in between. CDR1 and CDR2 from the germline V gene are MDHEN and SYDVKM. The CDR3 is 15 amino acids. As DNA, the CDR3 is TGTGCCAGCTTGGATGGCGGGGCAAATTCGAGGGAGCAGTACTTC. This translates into CASLDGGANSREQYF.